The 13 T cell receptor beta chains below come from one sample, sequenced in a study of T-cell reconstitution after alpha-beta-depleted transplantation in children. Unique molecular identifiers were built into the TCRbeta library. TCRdb re-derived calls from the PCR reads in MiXCR, one entry per CDR3 protein. The data contain some 600,000 distinct CDR3 sequences, approximately 12% of them seen just once; the ten biggest clones take up around 2%. The sample here was PBMCs, mostly from graft donor cells, taken 360 days after TCRalphabeta/CD19-depleted stem cell transplant. Receptors originate from a male patient younger than 18 who had a stem cell transplant for acute myeloid leukemia, so the T cells may come from the graft donor.

The chain employs TRBV5-1 and TRBJ1-4, with 9 bases fitting TRBD1. The CDR3 runs 15 residues. Looked up from germline, CDR1 is SGHRS and CDR2 is YFSETQ. Trimming removed 5 bases from V and 7 bases from J; junction bases left unmatched: 9. The CDR3 region is CASRDPGTGFEKLFF. CDR3 sequence (DNA): TGCGCCAGCAGGGACCCCGGGACAGGGTTTGAAAAACTGTTTTTT.

This clonotype appeared a few times. The chain recombines TRBV7-6 with TRBJ2-1, with D uncertain. Germline lookup yields CDR1 SGHVS and CDR2 FNYEAQ. The V gene lost 3 bases and the J gene lost 4 bases, with 7 bases spanning the gap. The CDR3 length is 13 residues. In nucleotides, the CDR3 is TGTGCCAGCAGCTTTCACTCTTACAATGAGCAGTTCTTC. Translation: CASSFHSYNEQFF.

CDR3 region: CSARDGVASDTQYF. CDR3 sequence (DNA): TGCAGTGCTAGAGATGGGGTAGCGTCAGATACGCAGTATTTT. The chain uses TRBV20-1 and TRBJ2-3; maybe TRBD2 (5 bases). Deletions cut 0 bases from V and 4 bases from J, with 11 bases between. The length of the CDR3 is 14 residues. Germline V lookup: CDR1 DFQATT, CDR2 SNEGSKA (reference sequence).

This clonotype appeared a single time. The chain uses TRBV3-1 and TRBJ2-6; 12 bases line up with TRBD1. CDR1 is LGHDT and CDR2 is YNNKEL in the germline V gene (reference sequence). The CDR3 is 18 amino acids. The J segment lost 2 bases and the V segment lost 4 bases, leaving 6 bases of the junction unmatched. The CDR3 region is CASSLGTGGAPGANVLTF. CDR3 DNA sequence: TGTGCCAGCAGCCTTGGGACAGGGGGCGCCCCTGGGGCCAACGTCCTGACTTTC.

The gene calls are TRBV29-1 and TRBJ1-1, with D maybe TRBD1 (6 bases). Germline-derived CDR1 and CDR2 are SQVTM and ANQGSEA. V was clipped by 7 bases and J by 8 bases, with 8 bases between them. The length of the CDR3 is 9 residues. In DNA form, the CDR3 reads TGCAGCGCTGACAGGGAAGCTTTCTTT. Translating it yields CSADREAFF.

This clonotype was counted ten times or more. The CDR3 coding sequence is TGTGCCAGCAGCTTACTAGCGGGAGGCCCTCTCCCGGATACGCAGTATTTT. This translates into CASSLLAGGPLPDTQYF. The rearrangement joins TRBV7-9 to TRBJ2-3; 11 nucleotides line up with TRBD2. V gave up 2 bases and J gave up 6 bases; unmatched junction bases: 10. Germline loops: CDR1 SEHNR, CDR2 FQNEAQ (reference sequence). The CDR3 runs to 17 residues.

V and J are TRBV9 and TRBJ1-2, with D possibly TRBD1 on 5 matching bases. Germline CDR1 reads SGDLS; CDR2 reads YYNGEE. The CDR3 is 15 residues long. With 4 bases removed from V and 2 bases from J, the gap between germline ends came to 15 bases. Here the CDR3 DNA reads TGTGCCAGCAGCATTCTTGCTGAGGGGAACTATGGCTACACCTTC. Translation: CASSILAEGNYGYTF.

A few counts support this clonotype. J is TRBJ2-2 and V is TRBV20-1; D gene ambiguous. V lost 3 bases, J lost 2 bases, and 7 bases lay in between. In germline, CDR1 is DFQATT, CDR2 SNEGSKA (reference sequence). The CDR3 is 13 amino acids. Written as DNA, the CDR3 is TGCAGTGCTAGGAGTAGCAACACCGGGGAGCTGTTTTTT. Amino acid sequence: CSARSSNTGELFF.

This clonotype has more than one count but fewer than ten. The chain employs TRBV11-1 and TRBJ2-1; perhaps TRBD2 as D (6 bases). The CDR3 extends over 19 amino acids. V lost 1 base to trimming and J lost 0 bases, with 19 bases between them. CDR1 is SGHAT, CDR2 FQDESV, per germline (reference sequence). The CDR3 nucleotides read TGTGCCAGCAGCTTAGGAGGAGGGTTGAGCAGGAGCTCCTACAATGAGCAGTTCTTC. Amino acid sequence: CASSLGGGLSRSSYNEQFF.

This chain joins TRBV20-1 and TRBJ1-5; D is possibly TRBD1 (5 bases). CDR1 is DFQATT, CDR2 SNEGSKA, per germline (reference sequence). There are 13 residues in the CDR3. Trimming cost V 6 bases and J 4 bases, with 13 bases left between them. The CDR3 bases are TGCAGTGCATCCACAGGCGGAAATCAGCCCCAGCATTTT. The encoded protein is CSASTGGNQPQHF.

This clonotype was seen only a few times. This chain links TRBV12-3 or TRBV12-4 with TRBJ2-7; D perhaps matches TRBD1 (6 bases). The V and J ends lost 6 bases and 3 bases respectively, with 15 bases between them. This CDR3 comprises 14 residues. CDR3 amino acids: CASRQRDTYYEQYF. In DNA form, the CDR3 reads TGTGCCAGCAGACAAAGGGACACCTACTACGAGCAGTACTTC.

This clonotype was seen a few times. The rearrangement uses TRBV5-1 and TRBJ1-1; TRBD1 agrees at 8 bases. This CDR3 spans 15 amino acids. Germline CDR1 is SGHRS and CDR2 is YFSETQ. Trimming at V came to 1 base and at J to 0 bases, leaving 2 bases not matched to a gene. In nucleotides, the CDR3 is TGCGCCAGCAGCTTGACGGGACAGGTGAACACTGAAGCTTTCTTT. It specifies CASSLTGQVNTEAFF.

With respect to this clonotype: This likely comes from a read error, as the CDR3 has no conserved phenylalanine or tryptophan at its end. The CDR3 protein is CASTPRTGGSDNEQFY. As DNA, the CDR3 is TGTGCCAGCACCCCGAGGACCGGAGGAAGCGACAATGAGCAGTTCTAC. The chain couples TRBV2 to TRBJ2-1, with D perhaps TRBD2 (5 bases). The CDR3 spans 16 residues. Deletions cut 7 bases from V and 5 bases from J, with 21 bases between. CDR1 and CDR2 from the germline V gene are SNHLY and FYNNEI.